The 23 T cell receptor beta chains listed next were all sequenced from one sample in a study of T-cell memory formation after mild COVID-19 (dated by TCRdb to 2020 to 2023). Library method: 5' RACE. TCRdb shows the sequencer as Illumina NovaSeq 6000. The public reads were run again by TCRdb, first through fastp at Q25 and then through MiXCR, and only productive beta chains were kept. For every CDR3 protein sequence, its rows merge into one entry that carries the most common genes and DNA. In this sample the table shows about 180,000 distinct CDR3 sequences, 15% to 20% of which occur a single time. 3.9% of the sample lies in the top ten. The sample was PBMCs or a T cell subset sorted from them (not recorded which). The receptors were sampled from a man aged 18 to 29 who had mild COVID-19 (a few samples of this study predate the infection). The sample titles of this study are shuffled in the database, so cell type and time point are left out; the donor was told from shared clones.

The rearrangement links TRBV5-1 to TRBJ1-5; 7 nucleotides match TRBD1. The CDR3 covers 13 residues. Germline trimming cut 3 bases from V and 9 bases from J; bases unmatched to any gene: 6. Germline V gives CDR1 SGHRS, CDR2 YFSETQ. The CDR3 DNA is TGCGCCAGCAGCTCCACAGGGGAGGGGCCCCAGCATTTT. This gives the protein CASSSTGEGPQHF. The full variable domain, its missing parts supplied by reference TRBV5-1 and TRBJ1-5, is KAGVTQTPRYLIKTRGQQVTLSCSPISGHRSVSWYQQTPGQGLQFLFEYFSETQRNKGNFPGRFSGRQFSNSRSEMNVSTLELGDSALYLCASSSTGEGPQHFGDGTRLSIL.

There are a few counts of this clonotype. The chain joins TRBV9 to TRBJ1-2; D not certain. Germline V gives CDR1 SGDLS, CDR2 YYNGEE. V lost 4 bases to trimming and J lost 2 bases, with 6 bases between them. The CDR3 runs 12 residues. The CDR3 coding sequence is TGTGCCAGCAGCAGGGAGAACTATGGCTACACCTTC. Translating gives CASSRENYGYTF.

CDR3 loop: CSASIAASTDTQYF. The DNA for the CDR3 is TGCAGTGCTAGTATAGCGGCAAGCACAGATACGCAGTATTTT. V gene TRBV20-1 combines with J gene TRBJ2-3; tentatively, D is TRBD2 (6 bases). This CDR3 has 14 residues. Trimming left V 3 bases short and J 0 bases short, with 10 bases between. Germline CDR1 and CDR2: DFQATT and SNEGSKA (reference sequence).

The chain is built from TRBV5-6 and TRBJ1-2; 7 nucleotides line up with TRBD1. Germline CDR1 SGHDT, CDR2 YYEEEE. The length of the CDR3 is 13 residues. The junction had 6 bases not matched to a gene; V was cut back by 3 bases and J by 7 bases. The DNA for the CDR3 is TGTGCCAGCAGCTCGACAGGGACCCTTGGCTACACCTTC. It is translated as CASSSTGTLGYTF.

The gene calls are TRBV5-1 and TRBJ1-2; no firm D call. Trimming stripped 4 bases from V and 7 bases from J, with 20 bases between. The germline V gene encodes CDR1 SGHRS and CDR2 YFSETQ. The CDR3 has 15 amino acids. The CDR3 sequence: CASSERTEQASGYTF. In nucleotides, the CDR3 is TGCGCCAGCAGCGAGAGGACGGAGCAAGCGAGTGGCTACACCTTC.

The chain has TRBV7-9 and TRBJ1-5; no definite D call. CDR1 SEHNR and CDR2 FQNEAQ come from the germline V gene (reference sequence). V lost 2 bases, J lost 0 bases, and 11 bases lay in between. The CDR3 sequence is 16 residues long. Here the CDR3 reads CASSLSGGGSNQPQHF. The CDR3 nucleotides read TGTGCCAGCAGCTTAAGTGGTGGCGGTAGCAATCAGCCCCAGCATTTT.

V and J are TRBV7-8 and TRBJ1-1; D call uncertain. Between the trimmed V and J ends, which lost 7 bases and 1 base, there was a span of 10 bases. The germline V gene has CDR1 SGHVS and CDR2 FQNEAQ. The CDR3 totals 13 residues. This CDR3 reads CASILDGNTEAFF. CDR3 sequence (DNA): TGTGCCAGCATCTTGGACGGGAACACTGAAGCTTTCTTT.

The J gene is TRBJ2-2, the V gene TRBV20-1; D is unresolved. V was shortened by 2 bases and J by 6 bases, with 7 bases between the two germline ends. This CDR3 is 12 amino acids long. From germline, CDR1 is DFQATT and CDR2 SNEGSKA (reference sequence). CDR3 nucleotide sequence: TGCAGTGCTAGAATCGGGTCCGGGGAGCTGTTTTTT. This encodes CSARIGSGELFF.

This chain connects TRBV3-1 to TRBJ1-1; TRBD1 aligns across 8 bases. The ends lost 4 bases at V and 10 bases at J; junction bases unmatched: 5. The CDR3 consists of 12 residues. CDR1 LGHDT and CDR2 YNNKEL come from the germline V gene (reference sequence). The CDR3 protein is CASSLGQGGAFF. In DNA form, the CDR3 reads TGTGCCAGCAGCCTTGGACAGGGAGGAGCTTTCTTT.

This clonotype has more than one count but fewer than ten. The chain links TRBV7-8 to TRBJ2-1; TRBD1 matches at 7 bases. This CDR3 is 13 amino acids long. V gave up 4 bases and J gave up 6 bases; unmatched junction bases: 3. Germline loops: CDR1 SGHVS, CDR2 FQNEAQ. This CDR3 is CASSSRQGNEQFF. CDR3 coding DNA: TGTGCCAGCAGCTCACGACAGGGCAATGAGCAGTTCTTC. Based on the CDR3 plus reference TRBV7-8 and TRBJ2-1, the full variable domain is GAGVSQSPRYKVAKRGQDVALRCDPISGHVSLFWYQQALGQGPEFLTYFQNEAQLDKSGLPSDRFFAERPEGSVSTLKIQRTQQEDSAVYLCASSSRQGNEQFFGPGTRLTVL.

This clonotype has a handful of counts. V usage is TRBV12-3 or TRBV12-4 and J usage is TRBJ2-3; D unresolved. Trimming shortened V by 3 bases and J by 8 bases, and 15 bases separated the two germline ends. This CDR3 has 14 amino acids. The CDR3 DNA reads TGTGCCAGCAGTTTGGGCCAAACACAAGTTACGCAGTATTTT. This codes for CASSLGQTQVTQYF.

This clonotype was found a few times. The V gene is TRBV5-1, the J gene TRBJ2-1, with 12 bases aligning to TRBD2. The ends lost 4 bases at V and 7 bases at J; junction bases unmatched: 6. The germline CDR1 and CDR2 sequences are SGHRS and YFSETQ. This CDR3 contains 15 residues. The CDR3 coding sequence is TGCGCCAGCAGCCCAGGACTAGCGGGAAAAAATGAGCAGTTCTTC. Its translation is CASSPGLAGKNEQFF.

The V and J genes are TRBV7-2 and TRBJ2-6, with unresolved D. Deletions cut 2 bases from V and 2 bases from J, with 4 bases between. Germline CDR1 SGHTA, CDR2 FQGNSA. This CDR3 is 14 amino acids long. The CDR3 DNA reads TGTGCCAGCAGCTTATCGGCTGGGGCCAACGTCCTGACTTTC. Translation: CASSLSAGANVLTF.

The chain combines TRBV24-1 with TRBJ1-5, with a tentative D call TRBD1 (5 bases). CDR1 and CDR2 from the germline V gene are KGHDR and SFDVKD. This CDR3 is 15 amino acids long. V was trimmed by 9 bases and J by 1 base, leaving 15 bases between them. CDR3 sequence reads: CATRGGGRSNQPQHF. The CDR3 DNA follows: TGTGCCACCCGGGGGGGGGGACGGAGCAATCAGCCCCAGCATTTT.

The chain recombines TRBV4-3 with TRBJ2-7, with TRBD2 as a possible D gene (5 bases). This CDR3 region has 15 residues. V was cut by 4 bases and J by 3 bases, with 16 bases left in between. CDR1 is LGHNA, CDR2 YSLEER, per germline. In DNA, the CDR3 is TGCGCCAGCAGCCTCCTGGGTGGAGGAGGCTACGAGCAGTACTTC. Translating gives CASSLLGGGGYEQYF.

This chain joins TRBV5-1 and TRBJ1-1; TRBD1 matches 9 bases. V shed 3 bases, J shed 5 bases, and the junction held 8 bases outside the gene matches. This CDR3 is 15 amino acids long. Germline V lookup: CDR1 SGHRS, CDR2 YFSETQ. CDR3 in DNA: TGCGCCAGCAGCTGGCGGGGACAGGGAGGGACTGAAGCTTTCTTT. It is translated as CASSWRGQGGTEAFF.

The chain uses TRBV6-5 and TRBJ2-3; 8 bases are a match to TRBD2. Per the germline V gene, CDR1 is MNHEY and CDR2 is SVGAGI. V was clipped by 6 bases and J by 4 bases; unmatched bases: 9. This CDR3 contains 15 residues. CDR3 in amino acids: CASRLPGGPADTQYF. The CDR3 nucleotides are TGTGCCAGCAGATTGCCGGGGGGGCCGGCAGATACGCAGTATTTT.

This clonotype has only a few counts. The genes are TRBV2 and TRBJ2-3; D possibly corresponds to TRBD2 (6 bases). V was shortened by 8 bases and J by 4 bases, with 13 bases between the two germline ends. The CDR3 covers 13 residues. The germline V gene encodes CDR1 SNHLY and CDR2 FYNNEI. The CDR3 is CASRLGTPDTQYF. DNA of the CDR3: TGTGCCAGCCGGTTAGGGACTCCAGATACGCAGTATTTT.

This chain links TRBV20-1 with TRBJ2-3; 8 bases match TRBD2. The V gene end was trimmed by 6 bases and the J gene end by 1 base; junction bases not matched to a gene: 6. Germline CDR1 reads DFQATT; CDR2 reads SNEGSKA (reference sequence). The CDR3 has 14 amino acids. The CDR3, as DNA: TGCAGTGCGTATAGCGGGGTGGGCACAGATACGCAGTATTTT. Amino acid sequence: CSAYSGVGTDTQYF.

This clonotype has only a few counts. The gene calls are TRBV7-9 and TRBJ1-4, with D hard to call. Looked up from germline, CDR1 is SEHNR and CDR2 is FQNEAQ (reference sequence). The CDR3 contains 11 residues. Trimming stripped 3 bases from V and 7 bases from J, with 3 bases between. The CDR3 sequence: CASSFSEKLFF. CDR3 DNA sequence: TGTGCCAGCAGCTTTAGTGAAAAACTGTTTTTT.

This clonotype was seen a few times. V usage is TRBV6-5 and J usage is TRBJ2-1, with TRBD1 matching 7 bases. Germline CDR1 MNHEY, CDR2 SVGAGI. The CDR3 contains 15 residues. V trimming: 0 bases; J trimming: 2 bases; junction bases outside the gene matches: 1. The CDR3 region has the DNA TGTGCCAGCAGTTACTCGGGACAGCCCTACAATGAGCAGTTCTTC. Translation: CASSYSGQPYNEQFF.

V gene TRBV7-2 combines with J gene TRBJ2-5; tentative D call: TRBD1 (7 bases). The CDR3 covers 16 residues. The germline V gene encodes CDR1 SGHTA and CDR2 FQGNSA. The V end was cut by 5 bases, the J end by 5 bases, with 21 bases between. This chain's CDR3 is CASSTRQGGGRETQYF. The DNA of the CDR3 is TGTGCCAGCAGCACACGACAGGGAGGAGGAAGGGAGACCCAGTACTTC. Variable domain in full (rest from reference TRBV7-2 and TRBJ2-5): GAGVSQSPSNKVTEKGKDVELRCDPISGHTALYWYRQSLGQGLEFLIYFQGNSAPDKSGLPSDRFSAERTGGSVSTLTIQRTQQEDSAVYLCASSTRQGGGRETQYFGPGTRLLVL.

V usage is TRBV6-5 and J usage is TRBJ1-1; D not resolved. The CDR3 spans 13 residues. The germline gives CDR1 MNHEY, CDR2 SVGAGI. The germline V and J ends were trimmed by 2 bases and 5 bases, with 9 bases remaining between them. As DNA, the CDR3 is TGTGCCAGCAGTTACGATAGTAGGACTGAAGCTTTCTTT. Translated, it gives CASSYDSRTEAFF.